This T cell receptor (beta chain) was sequenced during a study of blood T cell repertoires in COVID-19. Study context: Nucleic acid was either cDNA or gDNA, and it came from T cells, B-cell-depleted T cells, or PBMCs.

Per the study methods: Cell counts per sample came from amplifying reference gene primers. Profiled with immunoSEQ multiplex PCR; TCRdb holds only in-frame clones, not every one. Clone size and the V and J calls come from that table; the DNA yielded D and trimming. The table includes some 50,000 clones, roughly four fifths detected once. The source of this sequence is a man aged 40-50 years with acute or convalescent COVID-19. The sequenced sample was peripheral blood.

This CDR3 is CASSVIQGAEAFF. The DNA for the CDR3 is TGCGCCAGCAGTGTGATACAGGGGGCTGAAGCTTTCTTT. The gene calls are TRBV10-1 and TRBJ1-1; the match to TRBD1 covers 8 bases. With 4 bases clipped from V and 6 bases from J, the junction kept 4 bases outside the gene matches. CDR3 length: 13 amino acids. Germline V CDR1 and CDR2: WNHNN, SYGVQD (reference sequence).